Below are 17 T cell receptor beta chains sequenced from a single sample in a study of OX40 agonist ivuxolimab in advanced cancers. Data came from immunoSEQ multiplex PCR; TCRdb stores just in-frame clones and leaves some out. The sample contains roughly 81,000 clones, approximately 83% of which appear only once. The sequenced sample was CD4+ or CD8+ T cells sorted from blood, obtained in a trial of the OX40 agonist ivuxolimab. The receptors come from an adult with an advanced solid tumor such as melanoma, head and neck, liver or kidney cancer.

The V call is TRBV5-4, the J call TRBJ2-7; tentatively, D is TRBD1 (5 bases). Germline CDR1 SGHNT, CDR2 YYREEE (reference sequence). V lost 0 bases to trimming and J lost 6 bases, with 13 bases between them. This CDR3 has 14 residues. CDR3 sequence (DNA): TGTGCCAGCAGCTTGGGCAGGGCGGACGGCGAGCAGTACTTC. It is translated as CASSLGRADGEQYF.

This chain joins TRBV2 and TRBJ2-5; 7 bases are a match to TRBD2. Germline-derived CDR1 and CDR2 are SNHLY and FYNNEI. The CDR3 is 13 amino acids. The V and J ends lost 6 bases and 5 bases, in that order; junction bases with no gene match: 6. In DNA form, the CDR3 reads TGTGCCAGCAGCTTAGGACTAGATGAGACCCAGTACTTC. This encodes CASSLGLDETQYF.

V is TRBV4-2 and J is TRBJ1-1, with D unclear. Trimming left V 0 bases short and J 4 bases short, with 9 bases between. The CDR3 spans 14 residues. Germline CDR1 is LGHNA and CDR2 is YNFKEQ. The CDR3 protein is CASSQEAGPTEAFF. CDR3 nucleotide sequence: TGTGCCAGCAGCCAAGAAGCGGGTCCCACTGAAGCTTTCTTT.

This clone was detected once. The chain joins TRBV2 to TRBJ2-2; TRBD2 is a possible D gene (6 bases). This CDR3 region has 14 residues. V was shortened by 4 bases and J by 6 bases, with 12 bases between the two germline ends. Germline V gives CDR1 SNHLY, CDR2 FYNNEI. CDR3 sequence: CASSGRGKAGELFF. The CDR3 coding sequence is TGTGCCAGCAGTGGGAGGGGTAAAGCCGGGGAGCTGTTTTTT.

The V and J genes are TRBV6-6 and TRBJ1-6; maybe TRBD1 (6 bases). The V gene lost 5 bases and the J gene lost 9 bases, with 17 bases spanning the gap. The CDR3 spans 15 residues. Per germline, CDR1 MNHNY and CDR2 SVGAGI (reference sequence). This CDR3 is CASSLGQLRGSPLHF. CDR3 in DNA: TGTGCCAGCAGTCTCGGACAGCTTCGGGGTTCACCCCTCCACTTT.

The chain carries TRBV4-3 and TRBJ1-1; D gene unclear. Trimming removed 0 bases at V and 1 base at J, with 12 bases between. The CDR3 contains 16 residues. Germline CDR1 LGHNA, CDR2 YSLEER. The CDR3 DNA reads as TGCGCCAGCAGCCAAGAAGTCATAGGTTGGAACACTGAAGCTTTCTTT. This codes for CASSQEVIGWNTEAFF.

The chain has TRBV7-9 and TRBJ2-1, with 8 nucleotides matching TRBD2. The CDR3 is 18 amino acids. The V gene's germline CDR1 is SEHNR and CDR2 FQNEAQ (reference sequence). With 2 bases clipped from V and 6 bases from J, the junction kept 15 bases outside the gene matches. The CDR3 DNA follows: TGTGCCAGCAGCTTAATTACGATGAGCGGGAGCCGGGGCAATGAGCAGTTCTTC. This sequence encodes CASSLITMSGSRGNEQFF.

This chain connects TRBV5-1 to TRBJ2-2, with TRBD2 matching over 8 bases. Germline V lookup: CDR1 SGHRS, CDR2 YFSETQ. V lost 0 bases, J lost 0 bases, and 4 bases stayed unmatched. CDR3 length: 17 residues. In nucleotides, the CDR3 is TGCGCCAGCAGCTTGGCCGGGGGGGAACCGAACACCGGGGAGCTGTTTTTT. Amino acid sequence: CASSLAGGEPNTGELFF.

The rearrangement joins TRBV6-5 to TRBJ1-5; D is uncertain. V was trimmed by 8 bases and J by 7 bases, leaving 9 bases between them. From germline, CDR1 is MNHEY and CDR2 SVGAGI. This CDR3 contains 11 residues. The CDR3 sequence is CASGGFQPQHF. In DNA form, the CDR3 reads TGTGCCAGCGGCGGGTTCCAGCCCCAGCATTTT.

This chain joins TRBV19 and TRBJ1-1, with a possible D match to TRBD1 (6 bases). CDR1 is LNHDA and CDR2 is SQIVND in the germline V gene (reference sequence). Trimming cost V 3 bases and J 0 bases, with 17 bases left between them. The CDR3 consists of 17 residues. In DNA, the CDR3 is TGTGCCAGTAGTATTCCGGACAGAGCGGCAATGAACACTGAAGCTTTCTTT. This translates into CASSIPDRAAMNTEAFF.

This sequence joins TRBV5-8 and TRBJ1-6, with 8 bases lining up with TRBD1. Trimming cost V 4 bases and J 6 bases; bases outside gene matches: 6. The CDR3 totals 15 residues. From germline, CDR1 is SGHTS and CDR2 YDEGEE. The CDR3 region is CASSLLTGGNSPLHF. The DNA for the CDR3 is TGTGCCAGCAGCCTTCTCACAGGGGGTAATTCACCCCTCCACTTT.

As for this clone: At one end, the junction sequence differs from germline, possibly due to a read error. The rearrangement links TRBV5-6 to TRBJ2-7; 15 nucleotides match TRBD2. Germline V gene data show CDR1 as SGHDT and CDR2 as YYEEEE. This CDR3 contains 15 residues. CDR3 protein: CASSLEGGLAGGPSF. The CDR3 DNA reads as TGTGCCAGCAGCTTGGAGGGTGGACTAGCGGGAGGGCCCTCCTTC.

The chain has TRBV5-8 and TRBJ2-1; 14 bases are a match to TRBD2. With V trimmed by 2 bases and J by 12 bases, 7 bases remained unmatched. The CDR3 sequence is 15 residues long. CDR1 is SGHTS and CDR2 is YDEGEE in the germline V gene. The CDR3 nucleotides are TGTGCCAGCAGCTTCTTGACTAGCGGGAGGGCCGGGCAGTTCTTC. Protein: CASSFLTSGRAGQFF.

This chain links TRBV30 with TRBJ2-5; D perhaps matches TRBD1 (6 bases). This CDR3 is 15 amino acids long. V was clipped by 3 bases and J by 5 bases, with 19 bases between them. Germline lookup yields CDR1 GTSNPN and CDR2 SVGIG (reference sequence). CDR3: CAWSAPTGRQETQYF. The CDR3 DNA sequence: TGTGCCTGGAGCGCCCCGACAGGTCGTCAGGAGACCCAGTACTTC. Using reference TRBV30 and TRBJ2-5 for the parts outside the CDR3, the full variable domain is SQTIHQWPATLVQPVGSPLSLECTVEGTSNPNLYWYRQAAGRGLQLLFYSVGIGQISSEVPQNLSASRPQDRQFILSSKKLLLSDSGFYLCAWSAPTGRQETQYFGPGTRLLVL.

V usage is TRBV5-6 and J usage is TRBJ1-2, with 7 bases that match TRBD1. Germline assignment: CDR1 SGHDT and CDR2 YYEEEE. CDR3 length: 13 residues. The junction had 6 bases not matched to a gene; V was cut back by 2 bases and J by 8 bases. The CDR3 sequence: CASSLQGIGGYTF. For the CDR3, the DNA is TGTGCCAGCAGCTTACAGGGGATCGGGGGCTACACCTTC. The full variable domain, with the rest looked up from reference TRBV5-6 and TRBJ1-2, is DAGVTQSPTHLIKTRGQQVTLRCSPKSGHDTVSWYQQALGQGPQFIFQYYEEEERQRGNFPDRFSGHQFPNYSSELNVNALLLGDSALYLCASSLQGIGGYTFGSGTRLTVV.

The rearrangement joins TRBV19 to TRBJ1-5; the match to TRBD1 covers 7 bases. The CDR3 is 13 residues long. The germline V gene encodes CDR1 LNHDA and CDR2 SQIVND (reference sequence). The V segment lost 6 bases and the J segment 9 bases; nucleotides outside the gene matches: 8. CDR3 loop: CASRSDRIWPQHF. CDR3 DNA sequence: TGTGCCAGTAGGTCGGACAGGATTTGGCCCCAGCATTTT.

The genes are TRBV6-1 and TRBJ2-5, with 7 positions matching TRBD2. The ends lost 2 bases at V and 4 bases at J; junction bases unmatched: 10. CDR1 and CDR2 from the germline V gene are MNHNS and SASEGT. The length of the CDR3 is 16 residues. The CDR3: CASSERAGGYGETQYF. CDR3 DNA: TGTGCCAGCAGTGAACGGGCCGGGGGGTATGGAGAGACCCAGTACTTC.